This T cell receptor (beta chain) was captured in a study of cytomegalovirus exposure and HLA in healthy donors. With regard to this clone: Relative to the germline gene, one junction end is altered; a read error may explain this.

Germline loops: CDR1 SGHRS, CDR2 YFSETQ. CDR3 size: 14 residues. The PCR made use of 60 Vbeta and 13 Jbeta primers. The method was immunoSEQ multiplex PCR; TCRdb's version includes in-frame clones alone and lacks a portion of them. This sample carries about 87,000 clones, 70% to 80% of them seen once, and the ten largest clones take approximately 20%. J is TRBJ1-2 and V is TRBV5-1, with 7 bases lining up with TRBD1. Sequenced material: PBMCs. The receptor's source is a man aged 25 to 40 in good health and CMV-seropositive. In DNA form, the CDR3 reads TGCGCCAGCAGCTTGATTCAGGGGGGCTCTGGCTACCCCTTC. Its protein product is CASSLIQGGSGYPF.